This T cell receptor (beta chain) was obtained from a study of T cells in Graves' hyperthyroidism and ophthalmopathy. Patients were excluded because of uncontrolled infection, other autoimmune disease, pregnancy or lactation. PBMCs were collected from an approximately 9.2 ml volume of fresh peripheral blood. The investigators amplified TCR beta CDR3 regions from RNA transcripts. Initially, a first-round RT-PCR of the TCR CDR3 employed the HTBI primer set. A single record per CDR3 protein comes from TCRdb applying MiXCR to the multiplex PCR reads. The sample yields 350,000 or so distinct CDR3 sequences, around 18% seen once. This clonotype was seen at least ten times. Its antigen remains unknown. The study's findings and limits: By a 13 V-J model, ophthalmopathy was set apart from stable hyperthyroidism. Most thyroid-expanded clonotypes above 0.001 were also found in blood.

V was cut by 6 bases and J by 1 base, with 9 bases left in between. The germline gives CDR1 MDHEN, CDR2 SYDVKM. CDR3 length equals 13 residues. Material for sequencing was blood. The clonotype comes from a woman aged 40-49 years with Graves' ophthalmopathy. The rearrangement links TRBV28 to TRBJ1-1; no reliable D call. The DNA for the CDR3 is TGTGCCAGCAGCCAAGGGAGGAACACTGAAGCTTTCTTT. As protein: CASSQGRNTEAFF.